These T cell receptor beta chains were read from a single sample in a study of T cell changes during pregnancy in multiple sclerosis. Clones were read by immunoSEQ multiplex PCR, and TCRdb kept only the in-frame ones, dropping some. The table has about 59,000 clones, roughly 94% seen once. Specimen: CD8+ T cells from peripheral blood mononuclear cells, collected after pregnancy. Receptors originate from a female donor with multiple sclerosis, enrolled in a pregnancy study. CDR3s include the opening cysteine and the closing phenylalanine or tryptophan. Fields, in order: D gene, clone size, J gene, V gene, CDR3 DNA, CDR3 protein. The D gene is left open where the match is weak. A clone size is listed for some rows: how often the clone was seen (once, few, many), or a class if it is expanded.

>-|-|TRBJ2-7|TRBV7-9
TGTGCCAGCAGCTTACCCAACGTAGCGGCCAACTACGAGCAGTACTTC
CASSLPNVAANYEQYF
>TRBD1|-|TRBJ2-1|TRBV27
TGTGCCAGCAGTTTATCGCGAGGGACAGTTTTTAATGAGCAGTTCTTC
CASSLSRGTVFNEQFF
>TRBD2|-|TRBJ2-1|TRBV29-1
TGCAGCGGCCGGGGGGCGGGAGGGGATTACAATGAGCAGTTCTTC
CSGRGAGGDYNEQFF
>TRBD1|-|TRBJ1-4|TRBV6-1
TGTGCCAGCAGTGAAAGGCATAGGTGGTACAGGGGTTTGGAAGTAGACGAAAAACTGTTTTTT
CASSERHRWYRGLEVDEKLFF
>-|-|TRBJ1-4|TRBV30
TGTGCCTGTACAGAGGGCGTAGAAAAACTGTTTTTT
CACTEGVEKLFF
>TRBD1|-|TRBJ1-2|TRBV27
TGTGCCAGCAGTAAAGATACAGGGGGTGGCTACACCTTC
CASSKDTGGGYTF
>-|-|TRBJ2-3|TRBV28
TGTGCCAGCAGTCCCTCAGCGGACCTAGATACGCAGTATTTT
CASSPSADLDTQYF
>TRBD2|-|TRBJ2-1|TRBV7-9
TGTGCCAGCAGCTCGACCTCCGGACTAGCGGGATCCTACAATGAGCAGTTCTTC
CASSSTSGLAGSYNEQFF
>TRBD1|-|TRBJ2-5|TRBV9
TGTGCCAGCAGCGCTTCCGGGACAGTTGAAGAGACCCAGTACTTC
CASSASGTVEETQYF
>-|-|TRBJ2-7|TRBV5-1
TGCGCCAGCAGCTTGAGGGGGATGGCGAACGAGCAGTACTTC
CASSLRGMANEQYF
>TRBD1|-|TRBJ1-2|TRBV28
TGTGCCAGCAGTCTACTACAGGGGGGGCGCTATGGCTACACCTTC
CASSLLQGGRYGYTF
>-|-|TRBJ2-5|TRBV4-3
TGCGCCAGCAGATTTGAGCCCCAAGAGACCCAGTACTTC
CASRFEPQETQYF
>-|-|TRBJ1-2|TRBV2
TGTGCCAGCACTGACGGGTATGGCTACACCTTC
CASTDGYGYTF
>TRBD1|-|TRBJ1-5|TRBV28
TGTGCCAGCAGTTTGGGACAGGGGGTTCAGCCCCAGCATTTT
CASSLGQGVQPQHF
>TRBD1|-|TRBJ2-2|TRBV4-3
TGCGCCAGCAGCCAAGATCGCGGACAGGGGGCTTCGACCGGGGAGCTGTTTTTT
CASSQDRGQGASTGELFF
>-|-|TRBJ2-1|TRBV10-3
TGTGCCATCAGTGAGTCGATAGCGGCGGGCAATGAGCAGTTCTTC
CAISESIAAGNEQFF
>-|-|TRBJ2-7|TRBV21-1
TGTGCCACCCAGACGAGACTAGCGGGAGCCCCTAAGGAAGTCGAGCAGTACTTC
CATQTRLAGAPKEVEQYF
>TRBD1|-|TRBJ2-7|TRBV13
TGTGCCAGCAGCCCCAATCCACCGGGACAGGGGACCCACGAGCAGTACTTC
CASSPNPPGQGTHEQYF
>TRBD2|-|TRBJ2-1|TRBV27
TGTGCCAGCAGCCTTAGCGGGAGGCTTTACAATGAGCAGTTCTTC
CASSLSGRLYNEQFF
>TRBD2|-|TRBJ2-2|TRBV5-6
TGTGCCAGCAGCCTCAGGGAAGGGAGGGTGAACACCGGGGAGCTGTTTTTT
CASSLREGRVNTGELFF
>TRBD2|-|TRBJ2-1|TRBV19
TGTGCCAGTAGCTATAGCGGGAGTTGGAATGAGCAGTTCTTC
CASSYSGSWNEQFF
>-|once|TRBJ1-1|TRBV25-1
TGTGCCAGCAGTGGACCAGGGGCCCCCGAAATGGGCACTGAAGCTTTCTTT
CASSGPGAPEMGTEAFF
>TRBD2|-|TRBJ2-5|TRBV5-4
TGTGCCAGCAGCCTCAAGCGGGAGCGCGGGGAGACCCAGTACTTC
CASSLKRERGETQYF
>-|-|TRBJ2-7|TRBV16
TGTGCCAGCAGCCCCGGGACCTACGAGCAGTACTTC
CASSPGTYEQYF
>TRBD1|-|TRBJ2-1|TRBV12-5
TGTGCTAGTGGTTTGGTTAGGGGGCGGGACAATGAGCAGTTCTTC
CASGLVRGRDNEQFF
>-|-|TRBJ2-3|TRBV28
TGTGCCAGCAGTTTTGGAGGTGGGCCGGAGGCAGATACGCAGTATTTT
CASSFGGGPEADTQYF
>TRBD1|-|TRBJ1-2|TRBV6-1
TGTGCCAGCAGTGAAGACGGACAGGGCGGGCGTTACTATGGCTACACCTTC
CASSEDGQGGRYYGYTF
>-|-|TRBJ1-3|TRBV11-1
TGTGCCAGCAGCTTACGTGTATCTGGAAACACCATATATTTT
CASSLRVSGNTIYF
>TRBD2|-|TRBJ2-1|TRBV7-2
TGTGCCAGCAGCTTGTTAGCGGGAGTGGGAAATGAGCAGTTCTTC
CASSLLAGVGNEQFF
>-|-|TRBJ2-1|TRBV5-1
TGCGCCAGCAGCTTGGGTCCAAACAATGAGCAGTTCTTC
CASSLGPNNEQFF
>-|-|TRBJ1-2|TRBV5-4
TGTGCCAGCAGCTCCCCGGGACTAAACGAGGGCTACACCTTC
CASSSPGLNEGYTF
>-|-|TRBJ2-7|TRBV5-1
TGCGCCAGCAGCCCGGGGACATTCGAGCAGTACTTC
CASSPGTFEQYF
>TRBD1|-|TRBJ2-7|TRBV15
TGTGCCACCAGCAGAGTCGGCCCCGGGACAGGTAAAAAGAAGCAGTACTTC
CATSRVGPGTGKKKQYF
>-|-|TRBJ1-5|TRBV19
TGTGCCAGCCAGGGCGAACATAGCAATCAGCCCCAGCATTTT
CASQGEHSNQPQHF
>-|-|TRBJ2-7|TRBV7-9
TGTGCCAGCAGCGCGCCGGACACAAAGGGCTACGAGCAGTACTTC
CASSAPDTKGYEQYF
>-|-|TRBJ1-1|TRBV6-1
TGTGCCAGCAGGGAGACCCTGACCTCCGCTGAAGCTTTCTTT
CASRETLTSAEAFF
>-|once|TRBJ2-7|TRBV2
TGTGCCAGCCTAGGGGCCCACTACGAGCAGTACTTC
CASLGAHYEQYF
>-|-|TRBJ2-7|TRBV18
TGTGCCAGCTCACCATACGGCTCCTACGAGCAGTACTTC
CASSPYGSYEQYF
>TRBD2|-|TRBJ2-5|TRBV2
TGTGCCAGCATAGGGATAACTAGCGGGAGCGGGTACCAAGAGACCCAGTACTTC
CASIGITSGSGYQETQYF
>TRBD2|once|TRBJ2-1|TRBV29-1
TGCAGCGTTCAGGGACTAGCGGGATCTTACAATGAGCAGTTCTTC
CSVQGLAGSYNEQFF
>-|-|TRBJ1-1|TRBV7-9
TGTGCCAGCAGCTTAGGTCGGAACACTGAAGCTTTCTTT
CASSLGRNTEAFF
>-|-|TRBJ2-7|TRBV25-1
TGTGCCAGCGGCACCTACGAGCAGTACTTC
CASGTYEQYF
>-|-|TRBJ1-4|TRBV2
TGTGCCAGCAGTCCTACAGGGTTAGGGGAAAAACTGTTTTTT
CASSPTGLGEKLFF
>-|-|TRBJ2-2|TRBV15
TGTGCCACCAGCAGAGATGTGGGAGTGGGCACCGGGGAGCTGTTTTTT
CATSRDVGVGTGELFF
>-|-|TRBJ1-2|TRBV19
TGTGCCAGTAGTATAGGTCAGATATATGGCTACACCTTC
CASSIGQIYGYTF
>TRBD1|-|TRBJ2-5|TRBV28
TGTGCCAGCAGACTGGGACAGGAGGAGACCCAGTACTTC
CASRLGQEETQYF
>-|-|TRBJ2-1|TRBV27
TGTGCCAGCAGTTTCGGGAACGGAGCGGTAAATGAGCAGTTCTTC
CASSFGNGAVNEQFF
>TRBD2|-|TRBJ2-1|TRBV2
TGTGCCAGCAGCGGGACTAGCGGGGGCCCAAATTACAATGAGCAGTTCTTC
CASSGTSGGPNYNEQFF
>-|-|TRBJ1-5|TRBV27
TGTGCCAGCAGTTCTCTAGGGGGATCGCCCCAGCATTTT
CASSSLGGSPQHF
>-|-|TRBJ1-2|TRBV2
TGTGCCAGCAGTGAATACAGGGAGAACTATGGCTACACCTTC
CASSEYRENYGYTF
>TRBD2|-|TRBJ2-1|TRBV2
TGTGCCAGCAGGGGGAGGGGAGGGCGGGGGAATGAGCAGTTCTTC
CASRGRGGRGNEQFF
>-|-|TRBJ2-3|TRBV30
TGTGCCTGGAGTGTACGGTCTAGCGATGCAGATACGCAGTATTTT
CAWSVRSSDADTQYF
>TRBD2|-|TRBJ2-7|TRBV13
TGTGCCAGCAGCTTAGAGGGAGGGGCCGCCTACGAGCAGTACTTC
CASSLEGGAAYEQYF
>TRBD1|once|TRBJ2-7|TRBV30
TGTGCCTGTGGACAGGGCGGCGGTTACGAGCAGTACTTC
CACGQGGGYEQYF
>-|-|TRBJ2-4|TRBV7-9
TGTGCCACCACGAAACTCCAGGGGACCAAAAACATTCAGTACTTC
CATTKLQGTKNIQYF
>TRBD1|-|TRBJ2-3|TRBV11-2
TGTGCCAGCAGCGAGATGACAGGGGCAGATACGCAGTATTTT
CASSEMTGADTQYF
>TRBD1|once|TRBJ2-7|TRBV5-1
TGCGCCAGCAGCGGGGGACAGGGAGGCTACGAGCAGTACTTC
CASSGGQGGYEQYF
>TRBD1|-|TRBJ2-7|TRBV7-9
TGTGCCAGCAGCGGTGACAGGGCTGGTGAGCAGTACTTC
CASSGDRAGEQYF
>-|-|TRBJ1-2|TRBV5-5
TGTGCCAGCTCCTATAATACGGGGGGGGCGAGTCGTGGCTACACCTTC
CASSYNTGGASRGYTF